Sequencing of this TCR beta chain was carried out in a study of T cell responses to AZD1222 COVID-19 vaccine. For the study at large: Second doses were pooled across both intervals (about 4 or about 12 weeks). Study observations and caveats: Targeting of unmutated variant regions was reportedly seen in nearly half of spike-specific TCRs. At baseline, seropositivity was found in only a handful of AZD1222 recipients.

As to this clone: As yet, its antigen is unknown.

This table comes from immunoSEQ multiplex PCR, and its TCRdb copy is limited to in-frame clones, with some not included. Of roughly 140,000 clones listed, roughly 90% are singletons. The junction had 7 bases not matched to a gene; V was cut back by 7 bases and J by 5 bases. The V gene's germline CDR1 is SQVTM and CDR2 ANQGSEA. CDR3 length: 13 residues. The sequence was collected from an adult in good health. This sequence joins TRBV29-1 and TRBJ1-1, with 10 bases matching TRBD1. The material sequenced was peripheral blood, taken on day 0 of AZD1222 vaccination. CDR3 sequence (DNA): TGCAGCGCCCGGACAGGGGGAGCGACTGAAGCTTTCTTT. As protein: CSARTGGATEAFF.